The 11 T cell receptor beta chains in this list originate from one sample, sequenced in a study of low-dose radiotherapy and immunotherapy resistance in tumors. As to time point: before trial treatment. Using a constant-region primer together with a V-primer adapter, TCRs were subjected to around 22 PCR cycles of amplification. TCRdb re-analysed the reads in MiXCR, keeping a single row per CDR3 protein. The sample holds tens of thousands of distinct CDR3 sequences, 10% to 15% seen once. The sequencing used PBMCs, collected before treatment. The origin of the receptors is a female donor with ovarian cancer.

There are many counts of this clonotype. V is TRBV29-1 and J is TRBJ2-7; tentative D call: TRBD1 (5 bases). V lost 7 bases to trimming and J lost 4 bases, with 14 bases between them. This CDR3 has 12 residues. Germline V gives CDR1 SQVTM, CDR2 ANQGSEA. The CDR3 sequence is CSAVGALYEQYF. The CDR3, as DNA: TGCAGCGCCGTAGGGGCACTTTACGAGCAGTACTTC.

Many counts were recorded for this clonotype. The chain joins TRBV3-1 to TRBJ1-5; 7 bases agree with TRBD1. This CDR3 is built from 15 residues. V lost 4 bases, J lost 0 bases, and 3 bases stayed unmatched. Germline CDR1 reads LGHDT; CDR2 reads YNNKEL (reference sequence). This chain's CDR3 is CASSLTGLSNQPQHF. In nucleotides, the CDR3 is TGTGCCAGCAGCCTGACAGGGCTTAGCAATCAGCCCCAGCATTTT. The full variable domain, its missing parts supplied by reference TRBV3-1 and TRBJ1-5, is DTAVSQTPKYLVTQMGNDKSIKCEQNLGHDTMYWYKQDSKKFLKIMFSYNNKELIINETVPNRFSPKSPDKAHLNLHINSLELGDSAVYFCASSLTGLSNQPQHFGDGTRLSIL.

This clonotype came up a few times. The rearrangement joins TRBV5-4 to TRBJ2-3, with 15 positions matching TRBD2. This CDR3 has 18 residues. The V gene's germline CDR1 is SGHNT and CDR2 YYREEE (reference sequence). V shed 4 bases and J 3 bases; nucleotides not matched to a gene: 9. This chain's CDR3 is CASSHRTSGRAGTDTQYF. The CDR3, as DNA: TGTGCCAGCAGCCATCGGACTAGCGGGAGGGCCGGGACAGATACGCAGTATTTT.

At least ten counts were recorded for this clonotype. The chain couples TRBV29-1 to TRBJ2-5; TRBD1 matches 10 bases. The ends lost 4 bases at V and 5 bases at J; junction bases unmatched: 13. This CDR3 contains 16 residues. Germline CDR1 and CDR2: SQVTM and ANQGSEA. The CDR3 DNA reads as TGCAGCGTTGTGACAGGGGGCGCGGGTCCGGGGGAGACCCAGTACTTC. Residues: CSVVTGGAGPGETQYF.

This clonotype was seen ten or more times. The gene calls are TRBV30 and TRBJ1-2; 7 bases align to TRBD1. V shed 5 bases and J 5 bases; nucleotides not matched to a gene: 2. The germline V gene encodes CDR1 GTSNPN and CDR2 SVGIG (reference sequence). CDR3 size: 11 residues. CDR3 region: CAWDRVYGYTF. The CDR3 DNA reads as TGTGCCTGGGACAGGGTTTATGGCTACACCTTC.

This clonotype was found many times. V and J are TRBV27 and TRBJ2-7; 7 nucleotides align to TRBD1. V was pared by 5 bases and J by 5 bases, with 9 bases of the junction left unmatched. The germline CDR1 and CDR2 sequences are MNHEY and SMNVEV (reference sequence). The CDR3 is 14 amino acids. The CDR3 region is CASSPGTAHHEQYF. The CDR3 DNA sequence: TGTGCCAGCAGTCCCGGGACAGCCCATCACGAGCAGTACTTC.

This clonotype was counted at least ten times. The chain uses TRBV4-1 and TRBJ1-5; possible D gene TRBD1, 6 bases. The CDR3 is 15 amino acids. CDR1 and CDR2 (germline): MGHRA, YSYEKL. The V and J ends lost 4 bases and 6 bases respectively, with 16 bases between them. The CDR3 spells CASSLAPGAIQPQHF. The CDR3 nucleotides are TGCGCCAGCAGCCTGGCCCCGGGGGCGATTCAGCCCCAGCATTTT.

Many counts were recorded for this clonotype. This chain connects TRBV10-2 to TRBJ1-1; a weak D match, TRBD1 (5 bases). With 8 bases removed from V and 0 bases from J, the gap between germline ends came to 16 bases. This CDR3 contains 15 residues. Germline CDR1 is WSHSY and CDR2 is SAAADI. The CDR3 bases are TGCGCCAGCTCATCGGGGCCCAGAGTGAACACTGAAGCTTTCTTT. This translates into CASSSGPRVNTEAFF.

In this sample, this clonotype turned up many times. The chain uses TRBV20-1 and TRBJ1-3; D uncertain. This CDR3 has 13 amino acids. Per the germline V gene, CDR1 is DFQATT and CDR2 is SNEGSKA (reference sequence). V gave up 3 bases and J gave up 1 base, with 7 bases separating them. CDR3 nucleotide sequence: TGCAGTGCTAGGCCCCTTTCTGGAAACACCATATATTTT. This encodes CSARPLSGNTIYF.

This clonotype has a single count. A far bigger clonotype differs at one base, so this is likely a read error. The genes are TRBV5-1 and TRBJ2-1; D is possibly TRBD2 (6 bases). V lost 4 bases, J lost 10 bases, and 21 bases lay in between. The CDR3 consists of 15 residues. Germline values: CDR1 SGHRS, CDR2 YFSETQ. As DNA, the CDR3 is TGCGCCAGCAGCCCCTCGGGCGGAGGGACCTACGAGCAGTTCTTC. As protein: CASSPSGGGTYEQFF.

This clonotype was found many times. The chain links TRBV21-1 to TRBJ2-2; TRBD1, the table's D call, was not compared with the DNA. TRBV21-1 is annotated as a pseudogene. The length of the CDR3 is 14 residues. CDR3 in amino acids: CACHRGPDTGELFF. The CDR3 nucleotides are TGTGCCTGTCACAGGGGGCCGGACACCGGGGAGCTGTTTTTT.